The 18 T cell receptor beta chains listed next were all sequenced from one sample in a study of regulatory T cells in long-lasting Graves disease. In building TCR beta libraries, iRepertoire HTBI primers were used together with Arm-PCR of CDR3 regions. TCRdb re-derived calls from the multiplex PCR reads in MiXCR, one entry per CDR3 protein. The sample includes 400,000 to 500,000 distinct CDR3 sequences, about 16% of them seen just once. As to time point: newly diagnosed GD, antithyroid drugs for less than 3 months. The TCR library was prepared using RNA isolated from PBMCs. This sample was also put to use in a study of T cells in Graves' hyperthyroidism and ophthalmopathy.

This specimen was peripheral blood mononuclear cells (PBMCs), taken at new diagnosis, from a patient treated with antithyroid drugs. The receptors shown here come from a woman under 40 with Graves disease.

This clonotype was picked up many times. In DNA form, the CDR3 reads TGTGCCAGCACCCCCCATCTAGCGGGAGGAGCCAATGAGCAGTTCTTC. It is translated as CASTPHLAGGANEQFF. The rearrangement uses TRBV27 and TRBJ2-1, with 11 positions matching TRBD2. Germline assignment: CDR1 MNHEY and CDR2 SMNVEV (reference sequence). This CDR3 has 16 amino acids. With V trimmed by 7 bases and J by 6 bases, 11 bases remained unmatched.

This clonotype was recorded at least ten times. The rearrangement uses TRBV6-2 or TRBV6-3 and TRBJ2-3, with D perhaps matching TRBD1 or TRBD2 (5 bases each). Per the germline V gene, CDR1 is MNHEY and CDR2 is SVGEGT. The CDR3 length is 17 residues. The germline V and J ends were trimmed by 2 bases and 4 bases, with 19 bases remaining between them. In DNA form, the CDR3 reads TGTGCCAGCAGTTACGCCCCGGGGCCCCTGGTCCCAGATACGCAGTATTTT. It yields the protein CASSYAPGPLVPDTQYF.

The sample holds a few counts of this clonotype. The genes are TRBV9 and TRBJ2-1, with a tentative D call TRBD1 (6 bases). This CDR3 spans 13 amino acids. V was cut by 4 bases and J by 10 bases, with 15 bases left in between. CDR1 and CDR2 (germline): SGDLS, YYNGEE. CDR3 in DNA: TGTGCCAGCAGCCCAGGCTCCGGACAGGAGCAGTTCTTC. Its translation is CASSPGSGQEQFF.

This clonotype showed up many times. The V and J genes are TRBV12-3 or TRBV12-4 and TRBJ2-1; D is ambiguous. The CDR3 contains 13 residues. Trimming removed 4 bases from V and 7 bases from J, with 11 bases in between. CDR3 in DNA: TGTGCCAGCAGTTCAGCTACGTTGAATGAGCAGTTCTTC. This translates into CASSSATLNEQFF.

This clonotype was observed a few times. The chain couples TRBV20-1 to TRBJ2-3, with 7 nucleotides matching TRBD2. Germline CDR1 DFQATT, CDR2 SNEGSKA (reference sequence). The CDR3 has 15 residues. V shed 1 base and J 6 bases; nucleotides not matched to a gene: 10. The CDR3 here is CSARVGAGRLDTQYF. The CDR3 DNA sequence: TGCAGTGCTAGAGTTGGAGCGGGAAGGCTGGATACGCAGTATTTT.

Comment on this clonotype: This likely comes from a read error, as the CDR3 has no conserved phenylalanine or tryptophan at its end. The chain recombines TRBV5-1 with TRBJ2-3; TRBD2 agrees at 13 bases. V lost 5 bases to trimming and J lost 6 bases; unmatched junction nucleotides: 6. This CDR3 is built from 15 residues. Germline-derived CDR1 and CDR2 are SGHRS and YFSETQ. The CDR3 sequence is CASSRLAGGGDTQYS. In DNA, the CDR3 is TGCGCCAGCAGTCGACTAGCGGGAGGAGGGGATACGCAGTATTCT.

This clonotype was seen repeatedly, ten times or more. The chain employs TRBV5-1 and TRBJ2-3, with a possible D match to TRBD1 (6 bases). The CDR3 has 17 amino acids. The V end was cut by 3 bases, the J end by 0 bases, with 17 bases between. Germline CDR1 reads SGHRS; CDR2 reads YFSETQ. Here the CDR3 DNA reads TGCGCCAGCAGCTCACACCCGGACAGCTACAGCACAGATACGCAGTATTTT. It specifies CASSSHPDSYSTDTQYF.

This clonotype was recorded at least ten times. The chain uses TRBV12-3 or TRBV12-4 and TRBJ1-3; TRBD1 is a possible D gene (6 bases). Deletions cut 6 bases from V and 0 bases from J, with 24 bases between. CDR3 length: 19 residues. The CDR3: CASSPRGNIGGSSGNTIYF. The CDR3 DNA follows: TGTGCCAGCAGCCCGCGGGGGAATATAGGGGGAAGCTCTGGAAACACCATATATTTT.

The sample holds many counts of this clonotype. The J gene is TRBJ1-1, the V gene TRBV11-2; tentatively, D is TRBD1 (5 bases). The length of the CDR3 is 15 residues. Looked up from germline, CDR1 is SGHAT and CDR2 is FQNNGV. The V end was cut by 6 bases, the J end by 5 bases, with 19 bases between. CDR3 sequence: CASRPPMQGWTEAFF. The CDR3 nucleotides are TGTGCCAGCAGGCCCCCTATGCAGGGATGGACTGAAGCTTTCTTT.

This clonotype was seen ten or more times. This chain connects TRBV30 to TRBJ1-5, with 7 bases matching TRBD1. There are 13 residues in the CDR3. J was trimmed by 4 bases and V by 5 bases; bases with no gene match: 5. Germline values: CDR1 GTSNPN, CDR2 SVGIG (reference sequence). The CDR3 protein is CAWGRQGNQPQHF. CDR3 bases: TGTGCCTGGGGAAGACAGGGTAATCAGCCCCAGCATTTT.

In this sample, this clonotype turned up a few times. The rearrangement links TRBV20-1 to TRBJ1-6; D may be TRBD1 (5 bases). The CDR3 has 13 residues. The V gene lost 3 bases and the J gene lost 3 bases, with 6 bases spanning the gap. Germline CDR1 is DFQATT and CDR2 is SNEGSKA (reference sequence). CDR3 protein: CSARGVYNSPLHF. CDR3 DNA: TGCAGTGCTAGGGGGGTCTATAATTCACCCCTCCACTTT.

This clonotype was recorded at least ten times. V is TRBV9 and J is TRBJ1-1, with D hard to call. From germline, CDR1 is SGDLS and CDR2 YYNGEE. The CDR3 runs to 15 residues. V was trimmed by 4 bases and J by 3 bases, leaving 16 bases between them. CDR3 sequence (DNA): TGTGCCAGCAGCTCACTCGGGAGTGGGGACACTGAAGCTTTCTTT. This sequence encodes CASSSLGSGDTEAFF.

At least ten counts were recorded for this clonotype. The gene calls are TRBV2 and TRBJ1-6; D is perhaps TRBD1 (6 bases). Trimming shortened V by 6 bases and J by 5 bases, and 11 bases separated the two germline ends. Germline V gene sequence: CDR1 SNHLY, CDR2 FYNNEI. The CDR3 sequence is 14 residues long. The CDR3 DNA reads as TGTGCCAGCAGCCGTGACAGGAATAATTCACCCCTCCACTTT. This sequence encodes CASSRDRNNSPLHF. The full variable domain, its missing parts supplied by reference TRBV2 and TRBJ1-6, is EPEVTQTPSHQVTQMGQEVILRCVPISNHLYFYWYRQILGQKVEFLVSFYNNEISEKSEIFDDQFSVERPDGSNFTLKIRSTKLEDSAMYFCASSRDRNNSPLHFGNGTRLTVT.

This clonotype was observed a handful of times. The chain links TRBV6-2 or TRBV6-3 to TRBJ2-2; no clear D gene. CDR3 length equals 13 residues. Germline-derived CDR1 and CDR2 are MNHEY and SVGEGT. V lost 5 bases to trimming and J lost 5 bases, with 9 bases between them. CDR3 loop: CASSPDGTGELFF. CDR3 DNA sequence: TGTGCCAGCAGTCCCGACGGAACCGGGGAGCTGTTTTTT.

The chain couples TRBV7-8 to TRBJ2-4, with a weak D call TRBD1 (6 bases). The V gene lost 4 bases and the J gene lost 2 bases, with 18 bases spanning the gap. This CDR3 has 17 amino acids. The germline CDR1 and CDR2 sequences are SGHVS and FQNEAQ. The chain's CDR3 is CASSSGTGYSSKNIQYF. The CDR3 nucleotides read TGTGCCAGCAGCTCCGGAACAGGGTATTCGTCCAAAAACATTCAGTACTTC.

This clonotype was seen repeatedly, ten times or more. Germline and junction disagree at one end, which may indicate a read error. The rearrangement joins TRBV18 to TRBJ2-3; 9 bases are shared with TRBD2. This CDR3 spans 15 amino acids. Per the germline V gene, CDR1 is KGHSH and CDR2 is LQKENI. The CDR3 DNA reads TGTGCCAGCACACCAGGCGGGAGGGCCCCAGATACGCAGTATTTT. Translated, it gives CASTPGGRAPDTQYF.

This clonotype was recorded many times. The chain recombines TRBV5-1 with TRBJ1-1, with D tentatively TRBD1 (6 bases). The germline V and J ends were trimmed by 4 bases and 4 bases, with 14 bases remaining between them. Germline lookup yields CDR1 SGHRS and CDR2 YFSETQ. The CDR3 length is 14 residues. Here the CDR3 DNA reads TGCGCCAGCAGCGTGGAAACGGGGGCCACTGAAGCTTTCTTT. As protein: CASSVETGATEAFF.

The chain is built from TRBV15 and TRBJ2-7; 8 bases align to TRBD2. With 2 bases clipped from V and 0 bases from J, the junction kept 6 bases outside the gene matches. The CDR3 totals 16 residues. Germline lookup yields CDR1 LNHNV and CDR2 YYDKDF (reference sequence). Written as DNA, the CDR3 is TGTGCCACCAGCAGACCTAGCGGGTACGACTCCTACGAGCAGTACTTC. Its translation is CATSRPSGYDSYEQYF.